This paragraph covers one T cell receptor (beta chain) sequence. No antigen is known for it. The data were obtained in a study of cytomegalovirus exposure and HLA in healthy donors. Whole-study findings and limits: Many donors shared some public TCRs, even though most TCR sequences were rare. In a later analysis, first-cohort TCR clusters were found to tend to co-occur in the roughly 120 validation repertoires. Some TCR beta chains (approximately 180 of them) were listed as cytomegalovirus-associated.

Only in-frame clones appear in the TCRdb table, and some are missing; sequencing was by immunoSEQ multiplex PCR. Seen here are approximately 97,000 clones, about 93% observed once, and the top ten hold about 1.1%. This CDR3 spans 12 amino acids. Trimming pared 3 bases from V and 8 bases from J, leaving 11 bases between. The V gene's germline CDR1 is SGDLS and CDR2 YYNGEE. The clonotype originates from a woman in her twenties or thirties in good health and CMV-seropositive. Sequenced material: PBMCs. This chain connects TRBV9 to TRBJ1-2, with D unclear. CDR3: CASSEPGRGYTF. CDR3 DNA: TGTGCCAGCAGCGAACCAGGTCGGGGCTACACCTTC. The complete variable domain, with remaining parts taken from reference TRBV9 and TRBJ1-2, reads DSGVTQTPKHLITATGQRVTLRCSPRSGDLSVYWYQQSLDQGLQFLIQYYNGEERAKGNILERFSAQQFPDLHSELNLSSLELGDSALYFCASSEPGRGYTFGSGTRLTVV.